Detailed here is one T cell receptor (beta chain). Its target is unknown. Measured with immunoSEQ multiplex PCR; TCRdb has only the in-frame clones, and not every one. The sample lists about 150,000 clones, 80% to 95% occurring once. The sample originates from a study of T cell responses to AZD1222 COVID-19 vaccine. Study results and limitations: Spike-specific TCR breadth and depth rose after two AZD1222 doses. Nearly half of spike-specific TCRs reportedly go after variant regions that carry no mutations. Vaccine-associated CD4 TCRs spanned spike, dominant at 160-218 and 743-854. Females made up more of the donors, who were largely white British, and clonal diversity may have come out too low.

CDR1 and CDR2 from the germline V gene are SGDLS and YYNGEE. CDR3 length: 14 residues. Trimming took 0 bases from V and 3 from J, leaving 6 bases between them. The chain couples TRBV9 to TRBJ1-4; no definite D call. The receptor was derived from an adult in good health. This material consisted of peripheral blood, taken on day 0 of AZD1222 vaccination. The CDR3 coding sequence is TGTGCCAGCAGCGTAGGGACCGCTAATGAAAAACTGTTTTTT. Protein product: CASSVGTANEKLFF.